These 14 T cell receptor beta chains originate from one sample sequenced in a study of PD-L1 blockade in urothelial cancer. Produced via immunoSEQ multiplex PCR; TCRdb's table is partial and in-frame only. Of approximately 94,000 clones in the sample, over 75% are singletons; the top ten hold about 2%. The time point is: pretreatment peripheral blood. The sequencing here drew on PBMCs, taken around atezolizumab (anti-PD-L1) treatment. Receptor source: a man aged 55 to 70 with urothelial cancer.

This rearrangement joins TRBV6-1 to TRBJ2-7, with TRBD1 matching over 7 bases. The CDR3 has 15 amino acids. The J segment lost 1 base and the V segment lost 6 bases, leaving 9 bases of the junction unmatched. The germline V gene encodes CDR1 MNHNS and CDR2 SASEGT. The CDR3 loop reads CASRSLGGESYEQYF. As DNA, the CDR3 is TGTGCCAGCAGGAGCTTAGGGGGCGAGTCCTACGAGCAGTACTTC.

The V gene is TRBV5-6, the J gene TRBJ2-3; D is perhaps TRBD1 (6 bases). The CDR3 totals 18 residues. Germline-derived CDR1 and CDR2 are SGHDT and YYEEEE. Trimming cost V 4 bases and J 0 bases, with 21 bases left between them. CDR3 loop: CASSPAWTVLSSTDTQYF. CDR3 in DNA: TGTGCCAGCAGCCCGGCCTGGACAGTTTTGTCTAGCACAGATACGCAGTATTTT.

This clone was picked up one time. This chain links TRBV18 with TRBJ2-1; 9 bases fit TRBD2. Per the germline V gene, CDR1 is KGHSH and CDR2 is LQKENI. There are 16 residues in the CDR3. V gave up 3 bases and J gave up 2 bases; unmatched junction bases: 5. This CDR3 reads CASSPRVAGAYNEQFF. The CDR3 bases are TGTGCCAGCTCACCTAGAGTAGCGGGAGCCTACAATGAGCAGTTCTTC.

V is TRBV9 and J is TRBJ2-7; D is uncertain. V lost 3 bases to trimming and J lost 2 bases, with 15 bases between them. Germline CDR1 and CDR2: SGDLS and YYNGEE. This CDR3 is built from 15 residues. The CDR3 spells CASSENPQSTYEQYF. CDR3 in DNA: TGTGCCAGCAGCGAAAACCCTCAGTCGACCTACGAGCAGTACTTC.

V usage is TRBV28 and J usage is TRBJ1-2; 10 bases align to TRBD1. The CDR3 runs to 13 residues. CDR1 and CDR2 from the germline V gene are MDHEN and SYDVKM. J lost 6 bases, V lost 5 bases, and 3 bases had no gene match. CDR3 sequence (DNA): TGTGCCAGCAGTACGACAGGGGGCGATGGCTACACCTTC. It yields the protein CASSTTGGDGYTF.

This sequence joins TRBV5-6 and TRBJ2-7, with a tentative D call TRBD1 (6 bases). The germline V gene has CDR1 SGHDT and CDR2 YYEEEE. The V gene lost 4 bases and the J gene lost 2 bases, with 16 bases spanning the gap. This CDR3 region has 15 residues. The CDR3 DNA reads TGTGCCAGCAGCGCCTCGGGCAGGGGAACCTACGAGCAGTACTTC. It codes for CASSASGRGTYEQYF. Full variable domain (remainder filled in from reference TRBV5-6 and TRBJ2-7): DAGVTQSPTHLIKTRGQQVTLRCSPKSGHDTVSWYQQALGQGPQFIFQYYEEEERQRGNFPDRFSGHQFPNYSSELNVNALLLGDSALYLCASSASGRGTYEQYFGPGTRLTVT.

V is TRBV7-3 and J is TRBJ1-2; TRBD1 is a possible D gene (5 bases). CDR3 size: 15 residues. The V gene lost 5 bases and the J gene lost 3 bases, with 16 bases spanning the gap. Germline CDR1 and CDR2: SGHTA and FQGTGA. The CDR3 reads CASSPGRDSYYGYTF. CDR3 bases: TGTGCCAGCAGCCCGGGACGGGACTCCTACTATGGCTACACCTTC.

The count of this clone is one. CDR3 sequence: CASSPNSGRALYEQYF. DNA for the CDR3: TGTGCCAGCTCACCCAACAGCGGGAGGGCCCTTTACGAGCAGTACTTC. The rearrangement links TRBV18 to TRBJ2-7, with TRBD2 matching 10 bases. Unmatched junction bases numbered 9, after V lost 3 bases and J lost 4 bases. This CDR3 region has 16 residues. The V gene's germline CDR1 is KGHSH and CDR2 LQKENI.

V gene TRBV9 combines with J gene TRBJ2-1; 12 bases agree with TRBD2. The CDR3 length is 15 residues. V lost 0 bases and J lost 9; bases outside the gene matches: 4. Per germline, CDR1 SGDLS and CDR2 YYNGEE. The CDR3 reads CASSVGSSGGAEQFF. In DNA, the CDR3 is TGTGCCAGCAGCGTAGGGTCTAGCGGGGGGGCTGAGCAGTTCTTC.

The chain has TRBV6-5 and TRBJ1-1, with TRBD1 identical over 8 bases. Per the germline V gene, CDR1 is MNHEY and CDR2 is SVGAGI. The CDR3 is 16 residues long. Germline trimming cut 4 bases from V and 0 bases from J; bases unmatched to any gene: 7. The CDR3 nucleotides are TGTGCCAGCAGTTTCAACAGGGGGATCATGAACACTGAAGCTTTCTTT. As protein: CASSFNRGIMNTEAFF.

V is TRBV15 and J is TRBJ2-6; D is unclear. V was clipped by 5 bases and J by 3 bases, with 8 bases between them. This CDR3 spans 14 amino acids. Germline CDR1 is LNHNV and CDR2 is YYDKDF (reference sequence). CDR3 sequence (DNA): TGTGCCACCAGCGACCCGGGTGGGGCCAACGTCCTGACTTTC. Encoded protein: CATSDPGGANVLTF.

The CDR3 protein is CASSVGRDNYEQYF. CDR3 nucleotides: TGTGCCAGCAGCGTAGGTCGGGACAACTACGAGCAGTACTTC. The chain links TRBV9 to TRBJ2-7; perhaps TRBD1 as D (6 bases). Germline V gene lookup returns CDR1 SGDLS and CDR2 YYNGEE. The CDR3 consists of 14 residues. Trimming took off 0 bases at V and 3 bases at J, with 10 bases between the two ends.

The chain employs TRBV18 and TRBJ2-1; 12 bases align to TRBD1. The trim removed 3 bases at V and 7 bases at J, leaving 7 bases unmatched. Germline CDR1 reads KGHSH; CDR2 reads LQKENI. CDR3 length: 16 residues. As DNA, the CDR3 is TGTGCCAGCTCACCGGGGACAGGGGGCGCCAGTAATGAGCAGTTCTTC. Translated, it gives CASSPGTGGASNEQFF.

The chain combines TRBV27 with TRBJ2-6; 7 bases agree with TRBD1. The CDR3 covers 15 residues. Germline loops: CDR1 MNHEY, CDR2 SMNVEV (reference sequence). Germline trimming cut 4 bases from V and 2 bases from J; bases unmatched to any gene: 2. The CDR3 sequence: CASSSTGAGANVLTF. The CDR3 DNA reads TGTGCCAGCAGTTCTACAGGGGCTGGGGCCAACGTCCTGACTTTC.